The clone carrying this T cell receptor beta chain was seen many times. This record belongs to a study of T-cell memory formation after mild COVID-19. TCRdb redid the calling of the 5' RACE reads with MiXCR, one entry per CDR3 protein. The sample comprises about 39,000 distinct CDR3 sequences, 6% to 6.5% of which are singletons, and around 0.84% rests with the top ten. The sequenced sample was PBMCs or a T cell subset sorted from them (not recorded which). This clonotype was sampled from an adult who had mild COVID-19 (a few samples of this study predate the infection). Cell type and time point are not known.

This chain's CDR3 is CASSQTSGGVYNEQFF. In DNA, the CDR3 is TGCGCCAGCAGCCAGACTAGCGGGGGGGTCTACAATGAGCAGTTCTTC. The V and J genes are TRBV5-1 and TRBJ2-1; 14 nucleotides agree with TRBD2. Germline trimming cut 4 bases from V and 3 bases from J; bases unmatched to any gene: 3. The CDR3 loop spans 16 amino acids. Per the germline V gene, CDR1 is SGHRS and CDR2 is YFSETQ.